This T cell receptor (beta chain) came from a study of T cell responses to AZD1222 COVID-19 vaccine. Study information: Pooling was applied to second doses at about 4 or about 12 weeks.

Germline values: CDR1 MGHRA, CDR2 YSYEKL. This CDR3 has 16 residues. V dropped 0 bases and J dropped 0 bases, with 8 bases sitting between them. Sequenced by immunoSEQ multiplex PCR; TCRdb stores in-frame clones only, minus some. The sample lists more than 110,000 clones; 75% to 90% were seen once. Details on this clone: What it binds is unknown.

Study findings and constraints: A rise in Spike-specific TCR breadth and depth followed two AZD1222 doses.

The chain couples TRBV4-1 to TRBJ2-2; D might be TRBD1 (5 bases). This TCR was sampled from an adult in good health. Sequencing was performed on peripheral blood, taken on day 0 of AZD1222 vaccination. This CDR3 reads CASSQDWGSNTGELFF. Here the CDR3 DNA reads TGCGCCAGCAGCCAAGATTGGGGCTCGAACACCGGGGAGCTGTTTTTT.